One and the same sample provided the 17 T cell receptor beta chains below, sequenced in a study of T cell responses to AZD1222 COVID-19 vaccine. Generated by immunoSEQ multiplex PCR, the TCRdb table keeps only in-frame clones and is missing some. The data show 90,000 to 120,000 clones, around 90% seen once. Specimen: peripheral blood, collected on day 0 of AZD1222 vaccination. These receptors were collected from an adult in good health.

The CDR3 reads CATGQGTPWSTEAFF. For the CDR3, the DNA is TGTGCCACAGGACAGGGGACGCCCTGGTCCACTGAAGCTTTCTTT. This sequence joins TRBV19 and TRBJ1-1; the match to TRBD1 covers 9 bases. Germline trimming cut 10 bases from V and 4 bases from J; bases unmatched to any gene: 13. The germline gives CDR1 LNHDA, CDR2 SQIVND (reference sequence). The CDR3 sequence is 15 residues long.

V is TRBV5-1 and J is TRBJ1-6; D is uncertain. Trimming pared 0 bases from V and 2 bases from J, leaving 9 bases between. Germline values: CDR1 SGHRS, CDR2 YFSETQ. The CDR3 spans 16 residues. Here the CDR3 reads CASSLVGSPYNSPLHF. In nucleotides, the CDR3 is TGCGCCAGCAGCTTGGTAGGGAGCCCCTATAATTCACCCCTCCACTTT. The full variable domain, completed using reference TRBV5-1 and TRBJ1-6, is KAGVTQTPRYLIKTRGQQVTLSCSPISGHRSVSWYQQTPGQGLQFLFEYFSETQRNKGNFPGRFSGRQFSNSRSEMNVSTLELGDSALYLCASSLVGSPYNSPLHFGNGTRLTVT.

This sequence joins TRBV10-3 and TRBJ1-1; D gene ambiguous. Germline V CDR1 and CDR2: ENHRY, SYGVKD. Trimming pared 6 bases from V and 2 bases from J, leaving 16 bases between. CDR3 length equals 15 residues. CDR3 DNA sequence: TGTGCCATCAGCAGCGGCCTTTCGTTCAACACTGAAGCTTTCTTT. It is translated as CAISSGLSFNTEAFF.

V gene TRBV7-2 combines with J gene TRBJ1-4, with 10 positions matching TRBD1. The CDR3 spans 16 residues. V lost 1 base, J lost 8 bases, and 7 bases stayed unmatched. Germline V gene lookup returns CDR1 SGHTA and CDR2 FQGNSA. This CDR3 reads CASSLVTGGYGEKLFF. CDR3 in DNA: TGTGCCAGCAGCTTAGTGACAGGGGGCTATGGAGAAAAACTGTTTTTT.

The CDR3 here is CASRRKAGELFF. The CDR3 DNA sequence: TGTGCCAGCAGAAGGAAGGCCGGGGAGCTGTTTTTT. The chain uses TRBV27 and TRBJ2-2; D ambiguous. The V gene's germline CDR1 is MNHEY and CDR2 SMNVEV (reference sequence). This CDR3 comprises 12 residues. The V and J ends lost 6 bases and 6 bases respectively, with 8 bases between them.

The rearrangement uses TRBV24-1 and TRBJ1-2; 10 bases map to TRBD1. Germline values: CDR1 KGHDR, CDR2 SFDVKD. The CDR3 length is 14 residues. V lost 7 bases to trimming and J lost 8 bases; unmatched junction nucleotides: 9. The CDR3, as DNA: TGTGCCACCAGGGGGACAGGGGAACAACGGGGCTACACCTTC. Amino acids: CATRGTGEQRGYTF.

The chain's CDR3 is CASSQTDNYGYTF. Here the CDR3 DNA reads TGTGCCAGCAGCCAGACGGACAACTATGGCTACACCTTC. The chain carries TRBV14 and TRBJ1-2; D gene unclear. The V and J ends lost 3 bases and 2 bases respectively, with 7 bases between them. Per the germline V gene, CDR1 is SGHDN and CDR2 is FVKESK. This CDR3 contains 13 residues.

DNA for the CDR3: TGTGCCAGCAGCCGGGTCCAAGAGACCCAGTACTTC. Translation gives CASSRVQETQYF. The chain recombines TRBV5-6 with TRBJ2-5, with D unclear. Germline CDR1 reads SGHDT; CDR2 reads YYEEEE. The CDR3 extends over 12 amino acids. The germline V and J ends were trimmed by 4 bases and 1 base, with 5 bases remaining between them. The full variable domain, completed using reference TRBV5-6 and TRBJ2-5, is DAGVTQSPTHLIKTRGQQVTLRCSPKSGHDTVSWYQQALGQGPQFIFQYYEEEERQRGNFPDRFSGHQFPNYSSELNVNALLLGDSALYLCASSRVQETQYFGPGTRLLVL.

This chain links TRBV7-2 with TRBJ1-1; possible D gene TRBD1, 5 bases. In germline, CDR1 is SGHTA, CDR2 FQGNSA. With 0 bases removed from V and 8 bases from J, the gap between germline ends came to 13 bases. The CDR3 covers 14 residues. The CDR3 sequence: CASSLARASGEAFF. In DNA form, the CDR3 reads TGTGCCAGCAGCTTAGCCCGGGCCTCAGGGGAAGCTTTCTTT. Using reference TRBV7-2 and TRBJ1-1 for the parts outside the CDR3, the full variable domain is GAGVSQSPSNKVTEKGKDVELRCDPISGHTALYWYRQSLGQGLEFLIYFQGNSAPDKSGLPSDRFSAERTGGSVSTLTIQRTQQEDSAVYLCASSLARASGEAFFGQGTRLTVV.

This clone was found a few times. The chain carries TRBV28 and TRBJ1-6, with TRBD1 matching over 8 bases. V lost 5 bases, J lost 7 bases, and 4 bases stayed unmatched. Germline values: CDR1 MDHEN, CDR2 SYDVKM. The CDR3 contains 14 residues. CDR3 in amino acids: CASSKGQENSPLHF. DNA for the CDR3: TGTGCCAGCAGTAAGGGACAGGAAAATTCACCCCTCCACTTT. The full variable domain, with the rest looked up from reference TRBV28 and TRBJ1-6, is DVKVTQSSRYLVKRTGEKVFLECVQDMDHENMFWYRQDPGLGLRLIYFSYDVKMKEKGDIPEGYSVSREKKERFSLILESASTNQTSMYLCASSKGQENSPLHFGNGTRLTVT.

CDR3 residues: CASSSAGWHYGYTF. The CDR3 DNA follows: TGTGCCAGCAGTTCGGCAGGGTGGCACTATGGCTACACCTTC. The gene calls are TRBV27 and TRBJ1-2; D is possibly TRBD1 (5 bases). CDR1 is MNHEY, CDR2 SMNVEV, per germline (reference sequence). There are 14 residues in the CDR3. Trimming pared 4 bases from V and 3 bases from J, leaving 12 bases between.

The chain has TRBV27 and TRBJ1-1, with no clear D. Germline lookup yields CDR1 MNHEY and CDR2 SMNVEV (reference sequence). Trimming stripped 4 bases from V and 0 bases from J, with 15 bases between. The CDR3 consists of 16 residues. CDR3 nucleotides: TGTGCCAGCAGTTATATCCCCGGGCCCCTGAACACTGAAGCTTTCTTT. It is translated as CASSYIPGPLNTEAFF.

This chain connects TRBV15 to TRBJ1-3; D gene unclear. In germline, CDR1 is LNHNV, CDR2 YYDKDF (reference sequence). The CDR3 has 16 amino acids. V was cut by 0 bases and J by 0 bases, with 9 bases left in between. The DNA for the CDR3 is TGTGCCACCAGCAGAGATCGAGGGAACTCTGGAAACACCATATATTTT. This codes for CATSRDRGNSGNTIYF.

The sample holds one count of this clone. The junction departs from germline at one end; a sequencing error may be responsible. The chain carries TRBV30 and TRBJ1-4; a weak D match, TRBD1 (5 bases). Germline assignment: CDR1 GTSNPN and CDR2 SVGIG (reference sequence). The CDR3 length is 12 residues. The CDR3 DNA reads as TGTGCCTGGAGCGGAAGTAGTGGATCCAGGGTTTTT. Translated: CAWSGSSGSRVF. Full variable domain (missing parts from reference TRBV30 and TRBJ1-4): SQTIHQWPATLVQPVGSPLSLECTVEGTSNPNLYWYRQAAGRGLQLLFYSVGIGQISSEVPQNLSASRPQDRQFILSSKKLLLSDSGFYLCAWSGSSGSRVFGSGTQLSVL.

This chain connects TRBV19 to TRBJ1-4; TRBD1 agrees at 7 bases. V lost 6 bases to trimming and J lost 8 bases; unmatched junction nucleotides: 12. Germline V lookup: CDR1 LNHDA, CDR2 SQIVND (reference sequence). The CDR3 length is 15 residues. The DNA of the CDR3 is TGTGCCAGTAGGAGCTTGACAGGGAGGCGAGAAAAACTGTTTTTT. Protein product: CASRSLTGRREKLFF. The full variable domain, its missing parts supplied by reference TRBV19 and TRBJ1-4, is DGGITQSPKYLFRKEGQNVTLSCEQNLNHDAMYWYRQDPGQGLRLIYYSQIVNDFQKGDIAEGYSVSREKKESFPLTVTSAQKNPTAFYLCASRSLTGRREKLFFGSGTQLSVL.

The J gene is TRBJ2-3, the V gene TRBV7-3; possibly TRBD1 or TRBD2 for D (5 bases each). Germline lookup yields CDR1 SGHTA and CDR2 FQGTGA. Trimming took 5 bases from V and 3 from J, leaving 15 bases between them. The CDR3 loop spans 15 amino acids. The CDR3 here is CASSPRGRATDTQYF. The CDR3 nucleotides read TGTGCCAGCAGCCCTCGGGGCAGGGCTACAGATACGCAGTATTTT.

The chain combines TRBV7-2 with TRBJ2-5; unclear D gene. Germline V gene sequence: CDR1 SGHTA, CDR2 FQGNSA. The CDR3 covers 11 residues. Between the trimmed V and J ends, which lost 4 bases and 1 base, there was a span of 1 base. DNA for the CDR3: TGTGCCAGCAGCTCCCAAGAGACCCAGTACTTC. As protein: CASSSQETQYF.